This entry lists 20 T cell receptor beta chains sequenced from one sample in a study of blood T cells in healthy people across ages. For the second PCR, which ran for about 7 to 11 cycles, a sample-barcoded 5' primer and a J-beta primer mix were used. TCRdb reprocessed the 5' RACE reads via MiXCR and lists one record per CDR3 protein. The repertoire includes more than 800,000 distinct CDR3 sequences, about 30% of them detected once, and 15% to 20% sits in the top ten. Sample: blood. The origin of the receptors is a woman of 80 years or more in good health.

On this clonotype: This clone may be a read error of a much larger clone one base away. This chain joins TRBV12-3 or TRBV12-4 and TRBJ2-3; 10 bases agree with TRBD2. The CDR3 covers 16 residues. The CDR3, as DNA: TGTGCCGGCAGTTTGGGGACTAGCGCCCGCACAGATACGCAGTATTTT. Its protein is CAGSLGTSARTDTQYF.

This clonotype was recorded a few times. The CDR3 loop is CSAGGGGSLFNSPLHF. The CDR3 coding sequence is TGCAGTGCTGGAGGAGGGGGCTCACTGTTTAATTCACCCCTCCACTTT. The rearrangement links TRBV20-1 to TRBJ1-6; the match to TRBD1 covers 7 bases. The CDR3 has 16 residues. The ends lost 5 bases at V and 6 bases at J; junction bases unmatched: 13. Germline-derived CDR1 and CDR2 are DFQATT and SNEGSKA (reference sequence).

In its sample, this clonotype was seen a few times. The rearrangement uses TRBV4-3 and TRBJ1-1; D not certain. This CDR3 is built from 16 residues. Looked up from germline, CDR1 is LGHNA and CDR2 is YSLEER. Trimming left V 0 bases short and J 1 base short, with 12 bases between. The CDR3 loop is CASSQDREGANTEAFF. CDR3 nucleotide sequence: TGCGCCAGCAGCCAAGATCGGGAGGGCGCGAACACTGAAGCTTTCTTT.

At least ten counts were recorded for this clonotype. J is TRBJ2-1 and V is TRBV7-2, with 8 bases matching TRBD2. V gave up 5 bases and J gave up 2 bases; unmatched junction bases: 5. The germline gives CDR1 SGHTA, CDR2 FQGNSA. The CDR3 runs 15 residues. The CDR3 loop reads CASSLLAATYNEQFF. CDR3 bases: TGTGCCAGCAGCCTACTAGCGGCAACCTACAATGAGCAGTTCTTC.

CDR3 DNA sequence: TGTGCCAGCAGCAACGCGGGACAGGCCCTTCTAGAGACCCAGTACTTC. Translated, it gives CASSNAGQALLETQYF. This chain joins TRBV7-9 and TRBJ2-5, with 8 positions matching TRBD1. Trimming removed 5 bases from V and 4 bases from J; junction bases left unmatched: 12. From germline, CDR1 is SEHNR and CDR2 FQNEAQ (reference sequence). The CDR3 sequence is 16 residues long.

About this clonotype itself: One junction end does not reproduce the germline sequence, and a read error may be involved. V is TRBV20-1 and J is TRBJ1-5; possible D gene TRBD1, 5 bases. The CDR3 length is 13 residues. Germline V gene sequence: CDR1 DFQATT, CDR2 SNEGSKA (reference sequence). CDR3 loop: CSALQASNPPQHF. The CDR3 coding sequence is TGCAGTGCGTTACAGGCTAGCAATCCGCCCCAGCATTTT.

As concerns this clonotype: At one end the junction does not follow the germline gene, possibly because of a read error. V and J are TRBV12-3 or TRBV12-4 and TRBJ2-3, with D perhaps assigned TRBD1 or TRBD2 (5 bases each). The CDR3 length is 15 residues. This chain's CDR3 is CASSFRRVRGDMQYF. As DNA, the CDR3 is TGTGCCAGCAGTTTTAGACGGGTGAGGGGAGATATGCAGTATTTT.

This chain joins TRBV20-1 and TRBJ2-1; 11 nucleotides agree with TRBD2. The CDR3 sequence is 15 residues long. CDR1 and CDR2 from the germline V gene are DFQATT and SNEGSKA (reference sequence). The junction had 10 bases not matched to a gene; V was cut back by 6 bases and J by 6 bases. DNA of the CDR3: TGCAGTGCCCCCGGGACTAGCGGTACCTGCAATGAGCAGTTCTTC. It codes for CSAPGTSGTCNEQFF.

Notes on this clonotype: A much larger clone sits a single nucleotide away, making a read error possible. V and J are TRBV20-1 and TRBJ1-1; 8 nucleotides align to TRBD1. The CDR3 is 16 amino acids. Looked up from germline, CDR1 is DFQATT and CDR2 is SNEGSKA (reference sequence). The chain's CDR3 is CSTRDPYRGKGVEAFF. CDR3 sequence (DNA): TGCAGTACTAGGGACCCTTACAGGGGGAAAGGGGTTGAAGCTTTCTTT.

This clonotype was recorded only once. The CDR3 protein is CSARLAGYDGYTF. DNA for the CDR3: TGCAGTGCTAGGCTGGCCGGGTATGATGGCTACACCTTC. The J gene is TRBJ1-2, the V gene TRBV20-1; D gene unclear. Trimming removed 3 bases at V and 6 bases at J, with 14 bases between. The V gene's germline CDR1 is DFQATT and CDR2 SNEGSKA (reference sequence). There are 13 residues in the CDR3.

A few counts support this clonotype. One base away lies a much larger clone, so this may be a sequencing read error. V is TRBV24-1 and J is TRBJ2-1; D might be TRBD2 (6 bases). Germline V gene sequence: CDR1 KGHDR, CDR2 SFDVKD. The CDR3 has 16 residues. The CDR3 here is CTTSEPPGSRANEQFF. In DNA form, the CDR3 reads TGTACCACCAGTGAACCTCCCGGGAGCCGGGCCAATGAGCAGTTCTTC.

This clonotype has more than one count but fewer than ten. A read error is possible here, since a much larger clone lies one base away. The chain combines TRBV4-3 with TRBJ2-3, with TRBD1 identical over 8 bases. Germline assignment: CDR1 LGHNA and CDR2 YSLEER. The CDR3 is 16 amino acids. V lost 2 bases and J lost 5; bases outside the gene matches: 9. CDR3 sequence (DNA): TGCGCCAGCAGCCAAAGCCCGCAGGGGGCTGGAGATACGCAGTATTTT. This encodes CASSQSPQGAGDTQYF.

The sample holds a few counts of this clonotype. CDR3 nucleotides: TGTGCCAGCAGCAAAAAGGGACAGGGAAATGGCAACATTCAGTACTTC. As protein: CASSKKGQGNGNIQYF. V gene TRBV21-1 combines with J gene TRBJ2-4; the table's TRBD1 call for D was not verified on the DNA. TRBV21-1 is a pseudogene locus. CDR3 length: 16 amino acids.

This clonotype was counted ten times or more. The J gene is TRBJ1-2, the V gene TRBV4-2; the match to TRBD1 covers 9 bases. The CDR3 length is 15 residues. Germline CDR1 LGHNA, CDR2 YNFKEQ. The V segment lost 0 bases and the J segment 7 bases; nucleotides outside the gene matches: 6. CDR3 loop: CASSQEGTGHGGYTF. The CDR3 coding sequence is TGTGCCAGCAGCCAAGAAGGGACAGGGCATGGTGGCTACACCTTC.

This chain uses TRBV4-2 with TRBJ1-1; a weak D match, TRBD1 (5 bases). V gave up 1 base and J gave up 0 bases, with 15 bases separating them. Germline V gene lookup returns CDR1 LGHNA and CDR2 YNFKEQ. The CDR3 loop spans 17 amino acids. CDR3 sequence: CASSQGTQGRMNTEAFF. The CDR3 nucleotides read TGTGCCAGCAGCCAAGGCACGCAGGGACGCATGAACACTGAAGCTTTCTTT.

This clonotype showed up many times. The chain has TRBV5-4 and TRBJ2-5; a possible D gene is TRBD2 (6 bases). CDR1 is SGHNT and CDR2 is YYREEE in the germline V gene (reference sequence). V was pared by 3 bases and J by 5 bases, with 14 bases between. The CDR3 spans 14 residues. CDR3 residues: CASSSDLGRETQYF. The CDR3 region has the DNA TGTGCCAGCAGCTCGGACCTGGGGAGGGAGACCCAGTACTTC.

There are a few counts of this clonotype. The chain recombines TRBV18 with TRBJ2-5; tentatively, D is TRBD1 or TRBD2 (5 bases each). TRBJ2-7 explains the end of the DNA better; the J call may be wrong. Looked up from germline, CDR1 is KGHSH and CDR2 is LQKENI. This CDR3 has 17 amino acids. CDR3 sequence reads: CASSPSSGAGRPYEQYF. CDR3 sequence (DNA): TGTGCCAGCTCACCAAGCAGTGGGGCAGGGAGACCCTACGAGCAGTACTTC.

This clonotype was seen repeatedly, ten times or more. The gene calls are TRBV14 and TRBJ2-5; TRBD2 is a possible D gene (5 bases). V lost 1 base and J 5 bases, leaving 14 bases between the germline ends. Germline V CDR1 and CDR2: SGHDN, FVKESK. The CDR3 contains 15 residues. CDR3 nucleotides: TGTGCCAGCAGCCAAGTTGGCGACAAGCGGGAGACCCAGTACTTC. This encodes CASSQVGDKRETQYF.

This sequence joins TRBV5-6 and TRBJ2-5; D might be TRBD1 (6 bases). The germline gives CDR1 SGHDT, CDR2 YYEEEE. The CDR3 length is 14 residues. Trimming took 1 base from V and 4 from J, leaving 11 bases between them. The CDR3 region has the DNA TGTGCCAGCAGCTTGAGGGGGTACCGAGAGACCCAGTACTTC. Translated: CASSLRGYRETQYF.

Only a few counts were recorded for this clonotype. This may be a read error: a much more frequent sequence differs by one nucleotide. CDR3 residues: CTSSSSGRSDTQYF. CDR3 in DNA: TGTACCAGCAGCTCTTCGGGGCGCTCAGATACGCAGTATTTT. The chain couples TRBV7-9 to TRBJ2-3; D assignment may be TRBD1 or TRBD2 (5 bases each). This CDR3 is 14 amino acids long. Germline V gene sequence: CDR1 SEHNR, CDR2 FQNEAQ (reference sequence).